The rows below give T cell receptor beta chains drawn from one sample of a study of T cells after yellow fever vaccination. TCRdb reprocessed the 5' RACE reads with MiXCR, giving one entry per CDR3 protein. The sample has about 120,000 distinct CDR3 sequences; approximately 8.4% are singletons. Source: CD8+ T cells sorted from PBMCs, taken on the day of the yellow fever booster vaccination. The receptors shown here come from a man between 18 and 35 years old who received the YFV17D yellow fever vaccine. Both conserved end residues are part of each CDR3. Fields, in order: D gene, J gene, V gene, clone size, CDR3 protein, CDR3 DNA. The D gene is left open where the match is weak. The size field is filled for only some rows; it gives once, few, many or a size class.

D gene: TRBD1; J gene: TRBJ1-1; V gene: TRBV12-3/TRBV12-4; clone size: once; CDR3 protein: CASLLGGWTEAFF; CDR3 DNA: TGTGCCAGCCTCTTAGGGGGCTGGACTGAAGCTTTCTTT
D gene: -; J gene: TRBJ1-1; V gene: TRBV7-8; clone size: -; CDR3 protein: CASSLARGRMNTEAFF; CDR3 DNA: TGTGCCAGCAGCTTAGCCCGGGGACGGATGAACACTGAAGCTTTCTTT
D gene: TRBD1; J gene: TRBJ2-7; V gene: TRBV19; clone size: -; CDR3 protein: CASSAGGSYEQYF; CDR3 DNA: TGTGCCAGTAGCGCAGGGGGCTCCTACGAGCAGTACTTC
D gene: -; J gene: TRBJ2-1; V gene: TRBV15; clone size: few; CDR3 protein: CATSRTKINEQFF; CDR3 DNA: TGTGCCACCAGCAGGACCAAAATCAATGAGCAGTTCTTC
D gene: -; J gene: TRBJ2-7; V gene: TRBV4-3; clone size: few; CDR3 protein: CASSQDLVVGVRSYEQYF; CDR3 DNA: TGCGCCAGCAGCCAAGACTTGGTTGTCGGCGTGAGATCCTACGAGCAGTACTTC
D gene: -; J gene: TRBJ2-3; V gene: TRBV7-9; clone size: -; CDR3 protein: CASSPGGEVDTQYF; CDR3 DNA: TGTGCCAGCAGCCCCGGAGGAGAGGTGGATACGCAGTATTTT
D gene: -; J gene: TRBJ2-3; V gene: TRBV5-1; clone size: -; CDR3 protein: CASSLGGAPLTDTQYF; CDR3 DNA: TGCGCCAGCAGCTTGGGGGGCGCCCCTCTCACAGATACGCAGTATTTT
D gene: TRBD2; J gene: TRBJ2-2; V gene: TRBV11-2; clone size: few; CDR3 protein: CASSFGLAGETGELFF; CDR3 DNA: TGTGCCAGCAGCTTCGGACTAGCGGGGGAAACCGGGGAGCTGTTTTTT
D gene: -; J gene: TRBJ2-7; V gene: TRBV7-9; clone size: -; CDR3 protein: CASSLGTSEQYF; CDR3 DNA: TGTGCCAGCAGCTTAGGGACCTCCGAGCAGTACTTC
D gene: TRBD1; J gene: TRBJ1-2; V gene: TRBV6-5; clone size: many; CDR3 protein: CASSEQGTGERGTF; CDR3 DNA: TGTGCCAGCAGTGAACAAGGGACAGGGGAGAGGGGGACCTTC
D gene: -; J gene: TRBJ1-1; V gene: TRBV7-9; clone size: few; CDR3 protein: CASSPVSVSGNAEAFF; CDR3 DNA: TGTGCCAGCAGCCCCGTTTCGGTTAGTGGAAACGCTGAAGCTTTCTTT
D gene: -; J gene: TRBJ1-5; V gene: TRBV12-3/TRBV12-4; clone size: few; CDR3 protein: CASSLGDWGNQPQHF; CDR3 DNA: TGTGCCAGCAGTCTGGGGGACTGGGGCAATCAGCCCCAGCATTTT
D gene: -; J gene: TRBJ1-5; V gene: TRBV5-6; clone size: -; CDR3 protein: CASSLGTNQPQHF; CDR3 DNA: TGTGCCAGCAGCTTGGGAACCAATCAGCCCCAGCATTTT
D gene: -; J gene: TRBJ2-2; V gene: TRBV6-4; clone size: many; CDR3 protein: CASSETSTGELFF; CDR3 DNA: TGTGCCAGCAGTGAGACTAGCACCGGGGAGCTGTTTTTT
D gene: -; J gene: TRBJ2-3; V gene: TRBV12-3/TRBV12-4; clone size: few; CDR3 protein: CASSLARPVEKYF; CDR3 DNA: TGTGCCAGCAGTTTAGCGAGGCCGGTCGAAAAGTATTTT
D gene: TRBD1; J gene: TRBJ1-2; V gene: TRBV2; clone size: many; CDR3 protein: CASSERSPDRGQGGYTF; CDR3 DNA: TGTGCCAGCAGTGAAAGATCCCCGGACAGGGGGCAAGGTGGCTACACCTTC
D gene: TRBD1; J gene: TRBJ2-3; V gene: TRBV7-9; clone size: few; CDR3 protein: CASSLLGTGFGLAQYF; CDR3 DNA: TGTGCCAGCAGCTTACTGGGGACAGGGTTTGGGTTGGCGCAGTATTTT
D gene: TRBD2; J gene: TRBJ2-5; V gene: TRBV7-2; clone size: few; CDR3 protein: CASSLELAGDYETQYF; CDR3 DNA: TGTGCCAGCAGCTTAGAACTAGCGGGGGATTACGAGACCCAGTACTTC
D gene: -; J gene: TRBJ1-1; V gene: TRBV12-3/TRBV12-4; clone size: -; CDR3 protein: CASSSTDGNTEAFF; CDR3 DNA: TGTGCCAGCAGTTCGACGGACGGAAACACTGAAGCTTTCTTT
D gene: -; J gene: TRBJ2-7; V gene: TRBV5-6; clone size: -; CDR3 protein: CASSPGGGDEQYF; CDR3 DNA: TGTGCCAGCAGCCCTGGGGGGGGCGACGAGCAGTACTTC
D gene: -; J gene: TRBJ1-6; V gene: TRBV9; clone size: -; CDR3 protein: CASSVAPGRHSPLHF; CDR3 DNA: TGTGCCAGCAGCGTAGCTCCGGGGAGGCACTCACCCCTCCACTTT
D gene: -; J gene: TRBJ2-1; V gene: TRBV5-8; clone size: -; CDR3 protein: CASRRRGQFF; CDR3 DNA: TGTGCCAGCAGGCGACGGGGGCAGTTCTTC
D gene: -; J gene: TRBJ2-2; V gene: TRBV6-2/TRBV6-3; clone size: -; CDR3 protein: CASSYRVSNTGELFF; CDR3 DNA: TGTGCCAGCAGTTACAGGGTTTCGAACACCGGGGAGCTGTTTTTT
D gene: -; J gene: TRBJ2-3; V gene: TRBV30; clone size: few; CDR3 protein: CAWSEAGSTDTQYF; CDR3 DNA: TGTGCCTGGAGTGAGGCGGGGAGCACAGATACGCAGTATTTT
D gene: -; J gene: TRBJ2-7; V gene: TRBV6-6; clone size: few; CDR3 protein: CASSPSTGEQYF; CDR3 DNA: TGTGCCAGCTCGCCTTCGACGGGCGAGCAGTACTTC
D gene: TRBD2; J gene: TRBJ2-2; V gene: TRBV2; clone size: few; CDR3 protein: CASGGGANTGELFF; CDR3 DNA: TGTGCCAGCGGCGGGGGGGCCAACACCGGGGAGCTGTTTTTT
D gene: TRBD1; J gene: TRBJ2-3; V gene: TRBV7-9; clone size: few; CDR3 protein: CASSHRQGSRTDTQYF; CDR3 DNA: TGTGCCAGCAGCCATCGACAGGGGAGCCGCACAGATACGCAGTATTTT
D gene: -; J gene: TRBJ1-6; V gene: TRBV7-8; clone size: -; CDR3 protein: CASSLVRGGGSPLHF; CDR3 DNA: TGTGCCAGCAGCTTAGTTCGGGGCGGTGGTTCACCCCTCCACTTT
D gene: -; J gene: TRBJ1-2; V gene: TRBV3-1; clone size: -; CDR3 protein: CASSPSPTGGGYGYTF; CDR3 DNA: TGTGCCAGCAGCCCCTCTCCGACCGGGGGAGGCTATGGCTACACCTTC
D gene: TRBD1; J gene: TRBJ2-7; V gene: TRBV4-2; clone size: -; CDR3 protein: CASSQSLGTGREQYF; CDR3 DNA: TGTGCCAGCAGCCAATCCTTGGGGACAGGCCGCGAGCAGTACTTC
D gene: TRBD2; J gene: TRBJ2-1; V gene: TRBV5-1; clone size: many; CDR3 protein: CASSLAKRGEYNEQFF; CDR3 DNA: TGCGCCAGCAGCTTGGCCAAGCGGGGGGAATACAATGAGCAGTTCTTC
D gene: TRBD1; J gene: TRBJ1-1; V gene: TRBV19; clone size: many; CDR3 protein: CASSPTGGTEAFF; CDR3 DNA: TGTGCCAGTAGTCCAACAGGGGGAACTGAAGCTTTCTTT
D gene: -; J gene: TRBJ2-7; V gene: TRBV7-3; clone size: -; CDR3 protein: CASSSYGGSYEQYF; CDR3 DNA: TGTGCCAGCAGCTCCTACGGAGGATCCTACGAGCAGTACTTC
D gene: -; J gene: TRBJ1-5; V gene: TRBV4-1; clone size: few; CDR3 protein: CASSQERASNQPQHF; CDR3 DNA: TGCGCCAGCAGCCAAGAGCGAGCTAGCAATCAGCCCCAGCATTTT
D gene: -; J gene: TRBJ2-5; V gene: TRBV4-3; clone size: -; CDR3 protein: CASSQGGEETQYF; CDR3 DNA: TGCGCCAGCAGCCAAGGGGGAGAAGAGACCCAGTACTTC
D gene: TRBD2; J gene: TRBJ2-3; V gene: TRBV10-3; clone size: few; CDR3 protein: CAISASSGESSTDTQYF; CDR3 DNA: TGTGCCATCAGTGCATCTAGCGGGGAATCTAGCACAGATACGCAGTATTTT
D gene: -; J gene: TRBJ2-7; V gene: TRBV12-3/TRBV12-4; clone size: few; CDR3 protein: CASSFHSYEQYF; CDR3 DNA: TGTGCCAGCAGTTTTCACAGCTACGAGCAGTACTTC
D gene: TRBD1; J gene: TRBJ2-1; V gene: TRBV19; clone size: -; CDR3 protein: CASSIDHRGLRNNEQFF; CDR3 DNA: TGTGCCAGTAGTATAGATCACAGGGGGCTCAGGAACAATGAGCAGTTCTTC
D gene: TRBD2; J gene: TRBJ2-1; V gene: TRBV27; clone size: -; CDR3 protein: CASTPSLSSGGPRGQFF; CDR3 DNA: TGTGCCAGCACCCCATCCCTATCTAGCGGGGGGCCCAGAGGGCAGTTCTTC
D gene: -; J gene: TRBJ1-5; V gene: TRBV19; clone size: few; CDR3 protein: CASSTLGYNQPQHF; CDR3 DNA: TGTGCCAGTAGTACGTTGGGGTACAATCAGCCCCAGCATTTT
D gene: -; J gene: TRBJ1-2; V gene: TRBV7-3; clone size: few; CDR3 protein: CASSPDGANYGYTF; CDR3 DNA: TGTGCCAGCAGCCCGGACGGTGCTAACTATGGCTACACCTTC
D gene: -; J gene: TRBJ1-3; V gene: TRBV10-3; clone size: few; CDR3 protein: CAISESGGTSTIYF; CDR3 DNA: TGTGCCATCAGTGAGTCAGGGGGTACTTCCACCATATATTTT
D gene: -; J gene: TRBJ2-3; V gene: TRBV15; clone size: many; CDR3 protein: CATGGPGARSSTDTQYF; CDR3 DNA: TGTGCCACCGGTGGGCCGGGGGCAAGGTCGAGCACAGATACGCAGTATTTT
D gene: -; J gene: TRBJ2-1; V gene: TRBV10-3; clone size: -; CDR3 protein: CAISESTGLSYNEQFF; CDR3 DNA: TGTGCCATCAGTGAGTCAACGGGCCTTTCCTACAATGAGCAGTTCTTC
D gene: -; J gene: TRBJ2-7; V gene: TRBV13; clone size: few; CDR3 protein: CASSLKQVQYF; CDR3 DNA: TGTGCCAGCAGCTTAAAACAGGTGCAGTACTTC
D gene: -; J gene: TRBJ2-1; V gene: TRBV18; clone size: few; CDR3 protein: CASSTGGATYNEQFF; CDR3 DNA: TGTGCCAGCTCAACCGGAGGGGCTACCTACAATGAGCAGTTCTTC
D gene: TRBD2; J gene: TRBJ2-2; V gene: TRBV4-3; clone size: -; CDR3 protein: CASSQDSGWLAGEGSGELFF; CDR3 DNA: TGCGCCAGCAGCCAAGATAGTGGGTGGCTAGCGGGGGAGGGATCCGGGGAGCTGTTTTTT
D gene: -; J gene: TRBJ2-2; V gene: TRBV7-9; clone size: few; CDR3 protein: CASSLEETGELFF; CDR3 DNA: TGTGCCAGCAGCCTCGAAGAGACCGGGGAGCTGTTTTTT
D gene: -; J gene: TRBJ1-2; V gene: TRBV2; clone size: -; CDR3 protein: CASKATGVFNYGYTF; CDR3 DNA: TGTGCCAGCAAGGCGACAGGCGTCTTTAACTATGGCTACACCTTC
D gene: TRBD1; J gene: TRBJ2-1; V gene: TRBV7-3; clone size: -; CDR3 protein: CASSGGQGENSYNEQFF; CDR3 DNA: TGTGCCAGCAGCGGAGGACAGGGGGAGAACTCCTACAATGAGCAGTTCTTC
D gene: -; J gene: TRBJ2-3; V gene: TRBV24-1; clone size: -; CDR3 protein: CATSDLETDTQYF; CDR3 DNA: TGTGCCACCAGTGATTTGGAAACAGATACGCAGTATTTT
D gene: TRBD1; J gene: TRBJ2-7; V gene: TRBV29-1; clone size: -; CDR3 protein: CSVEGTGETYEQYF; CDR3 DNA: TGCAGCGTTGAAGGGACAGGGGAAACCTACGAGCAGTACTTC
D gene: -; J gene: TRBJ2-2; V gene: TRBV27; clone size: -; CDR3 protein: CASSWTGNTGELFF; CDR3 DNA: TGTGCCAGCAGTTGGACCGGGAACACCGGGGAGCTGTTTTTT
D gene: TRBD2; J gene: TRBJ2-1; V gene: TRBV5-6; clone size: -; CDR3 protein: CASSAGTSGHNEQFF; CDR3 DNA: TGTGCCAGCAGCGCCGGGACTAGCGGCCACAATGAGCAGTTCTTC
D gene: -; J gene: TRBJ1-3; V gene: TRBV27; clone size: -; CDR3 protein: CASSSSTASGNTIYF; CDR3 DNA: TGCGCCAGCAGTTCCAGTACAGCCTCTGGAAACACCATATATTTT